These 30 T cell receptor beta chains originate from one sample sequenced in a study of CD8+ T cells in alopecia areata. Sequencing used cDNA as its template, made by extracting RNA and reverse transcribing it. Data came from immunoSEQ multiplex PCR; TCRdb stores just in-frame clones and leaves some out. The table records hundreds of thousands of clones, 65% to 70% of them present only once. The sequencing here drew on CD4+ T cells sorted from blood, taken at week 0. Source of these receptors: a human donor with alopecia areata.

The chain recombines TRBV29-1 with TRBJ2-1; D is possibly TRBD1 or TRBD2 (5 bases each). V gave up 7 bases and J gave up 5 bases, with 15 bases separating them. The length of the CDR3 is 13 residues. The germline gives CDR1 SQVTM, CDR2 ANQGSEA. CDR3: CSASGMGDNEQFF. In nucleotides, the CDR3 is TGCAGCGCGTCAGGGATGGGGGACAATGAGCAGTTCTTC.

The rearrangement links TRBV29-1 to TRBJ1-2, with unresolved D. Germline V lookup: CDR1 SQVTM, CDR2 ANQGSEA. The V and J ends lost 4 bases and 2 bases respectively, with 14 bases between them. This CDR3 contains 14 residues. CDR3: CSVATIPGNYGYTF. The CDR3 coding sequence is TGCAGCGTTGCCACTATACCGGGGAACTATGGCTACACCTTC.

This chain's CDR3 is CAATPDGSTSYEQYF. The CDR3 DNA is TGTGCCGCAACCCCGGACGGCTCGACGTCCTACGAGCAGTACTTC. The chain joins TRBV10-3 to TRBJ2-7, with D unclear. The CDR3 contains 15 residues. V was shortened by 11 bases and J by 1 base, with 21 bases between the two germline ends. Germline CDR1 reads ENHRY; CDR2 reads SYGVKD.

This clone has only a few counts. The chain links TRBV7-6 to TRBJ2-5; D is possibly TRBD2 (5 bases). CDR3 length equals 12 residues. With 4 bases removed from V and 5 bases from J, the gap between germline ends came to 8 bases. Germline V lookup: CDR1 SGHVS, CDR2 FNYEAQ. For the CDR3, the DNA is TGTGCCAGCAGCTCGGGCGGGGAGACCCAGTACTTC. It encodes CASSSGGETQYF.

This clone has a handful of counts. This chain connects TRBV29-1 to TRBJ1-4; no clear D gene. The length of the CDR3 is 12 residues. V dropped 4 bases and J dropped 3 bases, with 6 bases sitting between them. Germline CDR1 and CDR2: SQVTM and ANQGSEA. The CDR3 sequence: CSVGWANEKLFF. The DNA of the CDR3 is TGCAGCGTTGGATGGGCTAATGAAAAACTGTTTTTT.

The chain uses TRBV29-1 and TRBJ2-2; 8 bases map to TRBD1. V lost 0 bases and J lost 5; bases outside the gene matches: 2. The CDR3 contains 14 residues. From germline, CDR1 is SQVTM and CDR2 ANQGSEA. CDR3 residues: CSVEETGVTGELFF. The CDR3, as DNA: TGCAGCGTTGAAGAGACAGGGGTTACCGGGGAGCTGTTTTTT.

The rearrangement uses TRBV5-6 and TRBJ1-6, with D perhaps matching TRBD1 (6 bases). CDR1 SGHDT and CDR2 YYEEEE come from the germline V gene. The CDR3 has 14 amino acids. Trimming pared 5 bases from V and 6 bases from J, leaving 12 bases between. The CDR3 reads CASRDGTPNSPLHF. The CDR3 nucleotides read TGTGCCAGCAGAGACGGGACACCTAATTCACCCCTCCACTTT.

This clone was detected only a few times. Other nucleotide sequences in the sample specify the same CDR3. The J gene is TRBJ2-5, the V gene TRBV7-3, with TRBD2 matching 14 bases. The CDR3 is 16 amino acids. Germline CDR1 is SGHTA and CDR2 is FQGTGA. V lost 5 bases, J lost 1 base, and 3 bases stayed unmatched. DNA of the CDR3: TGTGCCAGCAGCCTAGGACTAGCGGGGGGCCAAGAGACCCAGTACTTC. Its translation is CASSLGLAGGQETQYF.

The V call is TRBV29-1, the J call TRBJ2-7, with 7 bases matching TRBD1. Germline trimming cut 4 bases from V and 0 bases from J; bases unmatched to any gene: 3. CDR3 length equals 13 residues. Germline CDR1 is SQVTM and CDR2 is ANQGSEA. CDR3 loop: CSVARDSSYEQYF. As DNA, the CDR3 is TGCAGCGTTGCTCGGGACAGCTCCTACGAGCAGTACTTC.

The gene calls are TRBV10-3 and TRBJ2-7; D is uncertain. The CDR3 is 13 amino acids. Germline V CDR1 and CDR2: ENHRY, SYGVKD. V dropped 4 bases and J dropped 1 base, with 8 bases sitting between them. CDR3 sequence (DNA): TGTGCCATCAGTGCCCCGGATTCCTACGAGCAGTACTTC. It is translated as CAISAPDSYEQYF.

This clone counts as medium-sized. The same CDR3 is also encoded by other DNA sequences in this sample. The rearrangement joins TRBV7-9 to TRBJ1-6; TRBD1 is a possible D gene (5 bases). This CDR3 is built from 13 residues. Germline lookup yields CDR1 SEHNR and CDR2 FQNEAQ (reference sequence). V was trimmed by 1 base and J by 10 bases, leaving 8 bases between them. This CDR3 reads CASSLDGDSPLHF. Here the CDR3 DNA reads TGTGCCAGCAGCTTAGATGGGGACTCACCCCTCCACTTT.

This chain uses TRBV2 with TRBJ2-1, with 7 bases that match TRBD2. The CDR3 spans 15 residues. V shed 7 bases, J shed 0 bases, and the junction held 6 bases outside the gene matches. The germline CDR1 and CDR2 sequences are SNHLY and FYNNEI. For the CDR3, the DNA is TGTGCCAGCAAGAGCGGGATGAGCTCCTACAATGAGCAGTTCTTC. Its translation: CASKSGMSSYNEQFF.

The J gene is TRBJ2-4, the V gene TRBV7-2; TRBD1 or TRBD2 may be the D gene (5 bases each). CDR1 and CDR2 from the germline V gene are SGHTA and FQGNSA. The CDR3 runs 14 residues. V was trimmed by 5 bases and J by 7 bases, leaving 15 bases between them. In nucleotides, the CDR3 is TGTGCCAGCAGCAACCGGGGTCAGGGTAACATTCAGTACTTC. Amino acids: CASSNRGQGNIQYF.

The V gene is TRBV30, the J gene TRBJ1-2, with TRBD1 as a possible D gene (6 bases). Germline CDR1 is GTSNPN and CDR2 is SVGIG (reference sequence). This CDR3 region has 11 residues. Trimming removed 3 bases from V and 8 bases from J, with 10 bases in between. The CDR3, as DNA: TGTGCCTGGAGGGGGGCGCCGGGCTACACCTTC. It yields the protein CAWRGAPGYTF.

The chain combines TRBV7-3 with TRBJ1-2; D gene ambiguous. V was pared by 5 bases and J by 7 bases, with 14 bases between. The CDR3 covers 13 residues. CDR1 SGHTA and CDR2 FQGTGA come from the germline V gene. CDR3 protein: CASSADYSGGYTF. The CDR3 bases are TGTGCCAGCAGCGCCGACTATAGTGGTGGCTACACCTTC. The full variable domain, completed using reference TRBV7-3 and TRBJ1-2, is GAGVSQTPSNKVTEKGKYVELRCDPISGHTALYWYRQSLGQGPEFLIYFQGTGAADDSGLPNDRFFAVRPEGSVSTLKIQRTERGDSAVYLCASSADYSGGYTFGSGTRLTVV.

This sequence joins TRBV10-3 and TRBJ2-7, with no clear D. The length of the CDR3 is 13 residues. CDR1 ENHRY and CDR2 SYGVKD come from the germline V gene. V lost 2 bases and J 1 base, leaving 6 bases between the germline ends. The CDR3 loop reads CAISETPSYEQYF. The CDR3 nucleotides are TGTGCCATCAGTGAGACGCCTTCCTACGAGCAGTACTTC.

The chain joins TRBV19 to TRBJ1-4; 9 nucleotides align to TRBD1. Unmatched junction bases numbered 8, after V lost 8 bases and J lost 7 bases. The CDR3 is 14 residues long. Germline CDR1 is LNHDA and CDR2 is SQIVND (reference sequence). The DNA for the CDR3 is TGTGCCAGTTACAACAGGGGGCGCGGTGAAAAACTGTTTTTT. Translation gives CASYNRGRGEKLFF.

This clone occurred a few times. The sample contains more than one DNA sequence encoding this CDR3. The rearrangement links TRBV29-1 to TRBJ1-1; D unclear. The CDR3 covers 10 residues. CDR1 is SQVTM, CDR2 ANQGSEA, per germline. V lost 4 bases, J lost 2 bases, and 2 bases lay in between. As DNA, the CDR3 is TGCAGCGTTGGAAACACTGAAGCTTTCTTT. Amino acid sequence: CSVGNTEAFF.

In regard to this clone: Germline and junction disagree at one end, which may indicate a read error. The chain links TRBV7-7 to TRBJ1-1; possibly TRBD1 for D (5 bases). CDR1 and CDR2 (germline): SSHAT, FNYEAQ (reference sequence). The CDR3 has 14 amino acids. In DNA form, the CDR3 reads TGTGCTAGCAGCCCTGACAGACTGAACACTGAAGCTTTCTTT. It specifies CASSPDRLNTEAFF.

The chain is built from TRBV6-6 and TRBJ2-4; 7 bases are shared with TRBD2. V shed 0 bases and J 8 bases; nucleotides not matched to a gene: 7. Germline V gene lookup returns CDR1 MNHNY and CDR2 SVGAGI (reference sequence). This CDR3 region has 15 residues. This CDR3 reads CASSYSNLGRDIQYF. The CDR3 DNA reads TGTGCCAGCAGTTACTCGAATCTGGGGAGGGACATTCAGTACTTC.

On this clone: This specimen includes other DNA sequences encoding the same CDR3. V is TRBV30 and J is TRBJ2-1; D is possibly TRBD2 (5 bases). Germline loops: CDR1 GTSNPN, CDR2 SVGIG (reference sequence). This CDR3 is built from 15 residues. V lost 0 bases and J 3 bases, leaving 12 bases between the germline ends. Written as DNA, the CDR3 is TGTGCCTGGAGTGTACGGGGTGGTATCTACAATGAGCAGTTCTTC. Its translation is CAWSVRGGIYNEQFF.

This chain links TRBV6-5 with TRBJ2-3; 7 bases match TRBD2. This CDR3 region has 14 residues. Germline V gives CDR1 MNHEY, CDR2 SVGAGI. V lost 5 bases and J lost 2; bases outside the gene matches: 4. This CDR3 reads CASSTGTNTDTQYF. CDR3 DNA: TGTGCCAGCAGTACCGGGACTAACACAGATACGCAGTATTTT.

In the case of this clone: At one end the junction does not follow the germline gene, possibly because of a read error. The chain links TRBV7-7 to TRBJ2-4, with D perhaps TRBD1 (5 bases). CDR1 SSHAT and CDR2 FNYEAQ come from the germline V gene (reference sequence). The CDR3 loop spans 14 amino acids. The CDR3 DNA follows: TGTGCTAGCAGCCCGAACCCAGGGATTTGCATTCAGTACTTC. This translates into CASSPNPGICIQYF.

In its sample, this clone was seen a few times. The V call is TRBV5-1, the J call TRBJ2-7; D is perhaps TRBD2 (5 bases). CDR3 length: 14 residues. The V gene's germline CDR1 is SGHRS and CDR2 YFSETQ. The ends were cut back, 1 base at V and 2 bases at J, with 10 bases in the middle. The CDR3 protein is CASSLSGSTYEQYF. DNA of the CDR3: TGCGCCAGCAGCTTGTCGGGGAGCACCTACGAGCAGTACTTC.

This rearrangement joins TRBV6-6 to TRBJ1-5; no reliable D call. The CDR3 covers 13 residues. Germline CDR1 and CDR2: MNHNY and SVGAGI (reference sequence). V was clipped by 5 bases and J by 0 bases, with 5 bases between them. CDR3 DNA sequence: TGTGCCAGCAGTCGGACTAGCAATCAGCCCCAGCATTTT. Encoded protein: CASSRTSNQPQHF.

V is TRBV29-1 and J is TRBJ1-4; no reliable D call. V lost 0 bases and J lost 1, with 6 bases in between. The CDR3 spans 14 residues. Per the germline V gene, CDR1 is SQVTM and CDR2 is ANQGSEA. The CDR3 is CSVEDPRTNEKLFF. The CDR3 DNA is TGCAGCGTTGAAGATCCCAGAACTAATGAAAAACTGTTTTTT.

In nucleotides, the CDR3 is TGCAGCGTCCGGGACGCAGATACGCAGTATTTT. It yields the protein CSVRDADTQYF. The gene calls are TRBV29-1 and TRBJ2-3; D is possibly TRBD1 or TRBD2 (5 bases each). Trimming removed 6 bases from V and 4 bases from J, with 8 bases in between. Germline values: CDR1 SQVTM, CDR2 ANQGSEA. CDR3 length: 11 amino acids.

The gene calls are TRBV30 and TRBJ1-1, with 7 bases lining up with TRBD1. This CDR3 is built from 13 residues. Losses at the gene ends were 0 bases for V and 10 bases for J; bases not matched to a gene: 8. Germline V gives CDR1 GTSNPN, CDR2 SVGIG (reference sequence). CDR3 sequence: CAWSVIEGARAFF. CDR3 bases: TGTGCCTGGAGTGTAATTGAGGGGGCTCGAGCTTTCTTT. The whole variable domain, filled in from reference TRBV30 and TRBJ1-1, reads SQTIHQWPATLVQPVGSPLSLECTVEGTSNPNLYWYRQAAGRGLQLLFYSVGIGQISSEVPQNLSASRPQDRQFILSSKKLLLSDSGFYLCAWSVIEGARAFFGQGTRLTVV.

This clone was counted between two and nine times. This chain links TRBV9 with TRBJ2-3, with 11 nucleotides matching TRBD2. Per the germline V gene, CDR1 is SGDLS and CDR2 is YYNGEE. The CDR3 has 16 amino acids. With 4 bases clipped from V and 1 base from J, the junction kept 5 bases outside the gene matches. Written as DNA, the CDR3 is TGTGCCAGCAGCCTCGGGACTAGCGGAGGCACAGATACGCAGTATTTT. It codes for CASSLGTSGGTDTQYF.

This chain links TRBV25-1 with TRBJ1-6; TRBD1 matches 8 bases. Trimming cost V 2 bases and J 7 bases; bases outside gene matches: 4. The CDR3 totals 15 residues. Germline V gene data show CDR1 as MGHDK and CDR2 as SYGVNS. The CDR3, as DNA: TGTGCCAGCAGTGAAAGGACAGGGACCAATTCACCCCTCCACTTT. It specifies CASSERTGTNSPLHF. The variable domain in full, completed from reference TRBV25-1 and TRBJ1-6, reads EADIYQTPRYLVIGTGKKITLECSQTMGHDKMYWYQQDPGMELHLIHYSYGVNSTEKGDLSSESTVSRIRTEHFPLTLESARPSHTSQYLCASSERTGTNSPLHFGNGTRLTVT.